These 26 T cell receptor beta chains were all obtained from the same sample, sequenced in a study of OX40 agonist ivuxolimab in advanced cancers. Sequenced by immunoSEQ multiplex PCR; TCRdb stores in-frame clones only, minus some. Seen here are about 21,000 clones, around 84% observed once, and the top ten hold roughly 14%. The sample consisted of CD4+ or CD8+ T cells sorted from blood, taken in a trial of the OX40 agonist ivuxolimab. Receptors originate from an adult with an advanced solid tumor such as melanoma, head and neck, liver or kidney cancer.

This clone was observed once. The chain uses TRBV27 and TRBJ1-1; no clear D gene. Germline V gene data show CDR1 as MNHEY and CDR2 as SMNVEV (reference sequence). The CDR3 totals 14 residues. Trimming took 3 bases from V and 2 from J, leaving 10 bases between them. The CDR3 loop reads CASSFTSLNTEAFF. The CDR3 region has the DNA TGTGCCAGCAGTTTCACTTCCCTCAACACTGAAGCTTTCTTT.

The rearrangement joins TRBV7-9 to TRBJ1-2; no clear D gene. The CDR3 runs to 13 residues. CDR1 is SEHNR and CDR2 is FQNEAQ in the germline V gene (reference sequence). The germline V and J ends were trimmed by 5 bases and 9 bases, with 16 bases remaining between them. The CDR3 DNA reads TGTGCCAGCAGCCCCGGCCCGACCGTGAGCTACACCTTC. It is translated as CASSPGPTVSYTF.

This rearrangement joins TRBV13 to TRBJ2-7; D assignment may be TRBD1 or TRBD2 (5 bases each). V gave up 5 bases and J gave up 0 bases, with 17 bases separating them. Germline V gene lookup returns CDR1 PRHDT and CDR2 FYEKMQ (reference sequence). The CDR3 has 16 amino acids. Here the CDR3 DNA reads TGTGCCAGCAGCGCTCGGGGCTTGCGAAACTCCTACGAGCAGTACTTC. Translated: CASSARGLRNSYEQYF.

The genes are TRBV7-2 and TRBJ2-5; no firm D call. The germline V gene encodes CDR1 SGHTA and CDR2 FQGNSA. The CDR3 is made up of 16 amino acids. V lost 1 base to trimming and J lost 4 bases, with 16 bases between them. The CDR3 protein is CASSLDKPWVGETQYF. The DNA for the CDR3 is TGTGCCAGCAGCTTAGATAAGCCGTGGGTGGGAGAGACCCAGTACTTC. Full variable domain (rest looked up from reference TRBV7-2 and TRBJ2-5): GAGVSQSPSNKVTEKGKDVELRCDPISGHTALYWYRQSLGQGLEFLIYFQGNSAPDKSGLPSDRFSAERTGGSVSTLTIQRTQQEDSAVYLCASSLDKPWVGETQYFGPGTRLLVL.

A few counts support this clone. Other DNA sequences in the sample encode the same CDR3. The CDR3 here is CASSGGGFQETQYF. The CDR3 bases are TGTGCCAGCAGCGGCGGGGGGTTCCAAGAGACCCAGTACTTC. V gene TRBV6-5 combines with J gene TRBJ2-5; 8 bases are a match to TRBD2. V trimming: 6 bases; J trimming: 1 base; junction bases outside the gene matches: 4. CDR1 MNHEY and CDR2 SVGAGI come from the germline V gene. There are 14 residues in the CDR3.

This rearrangement joins TRBV15 to TRBJ2-1; 10 positions match TRBD2. There are 13 residues in the CDR3. V was clipped by 6 bases and J by 7 bases; unmatched bases: 3. Germline CDR1 is LNHNV and CDR2 is YYDKDF (reference sequence). For the CDR3, the DNA is TGTGCCACCAGGAAGCGGGGGGGGAATGAGCAGTTCTTC. Protein: CATRKRGGNEQFF.

This clone is labeled as medium-sized (0.01 to 0.1%). The chain carries TRBV27 and TRBJ1-6; 9 nucleotides agree with TRBD1. Germline V gene sequence: CDR1 MNHEY, CDR2 SMNVEV (reference sequence). The CDR3 loop spans 15 amino acids. The V gene end was trimmed by 5 bases and the J gene end by 6 bases; junction bases not matched to a gene: 5. The DNA of the CDR3 is TGTGCCAGCAGTCTACAGACAGGGGGTAATTCACCCCTCCACTTT. Amino acids: CASSLQTGGNSPLHF.

In this sample, this clone turned up a few times. The rearrangement joins TRBV9 to TRBJ2-1, with D maybe TRBD1 (7 bases). The CDR3 is 14 residues long. V lost 4 bases and J 6 bases, leaving 14 bases between the germline ends. The germline CDR1 and CDR2 sequences are SGDLS and YYNGEE. DNA of the CDR3: TGTGCCAGCAGCCCAGGGGGGAGTTTCAATGAGCAGTTCTTC. This gives the protein CASSPGGSFNEQFF.

J is TRBJ1-2 and V is TRBV29-1; D is unresolved. CDR1 and CDR2 (germline): SQVTM, ANQGSEA. The CDR3 spans 16 residues. Trimming took 3 bases from V and 7 from J, leaving 24 bases between them. The DNA of the CDR3 is TGCAGCGTTGATCTTGGGCAGAAGGGATTGGTCTCTGGCTACACCTTC. Translation gives CSVDLGQKGLVSGYTF.

The count of this clone is one. Additional DNA sequences in this sample encode the identical CDR3. The chain recombines TRBV27 with TRBJ2-2; 11 nucleotides line up with TRBD1. Germline CDR1 reads MNHEY; CDR2 reads SMNVEV (reference sequence). With 7 bases clipped from V and 5 bases from J, the junction kept 9 bases outside the gene matches. The CDR3 sequence is 16 residues long. The CDR3 bases are TGTGCCAGCACTGCCCGGACAGGGGGCCATACCGGGGAGCTGTTTTTT. Translating it yields CASTARTGGHTGELFF.

V and J are TRBV6-1 and TRBJ2-7, with TRBD1 matching over 7 bases. After removal of 7 bases from V and 4 bases from J, the junction contained 10 bases not matched to a gene. This CDR3 contains 14 residues. From germline, CDR1 is MNHNS and CDR2 SASEGT. CDR3 loop: CASTYGAGGYEQYF. CDR3 DNA sequence: TGTGCCAGCACCTACGGGGCAGGGGGATACGAGCAGTACTTC.

This clone is labeled as medium-sized. The chain employs TRBV6-6 and TRBJ1-6; D unresolved. V gave up 10 bases and J gave up 1 base, with 14 bases separating them. The germline V gene encodes CDR1 MNHNY and CDR2 SVGAGI (reference sequence). CDR3 size: 15 residues. CDR3 sequence (DNA): TGTGCCACAGATGGGAGCGGTTCCTATAATTCACCCCTCCACTTT. Protein: CATDGSGSYNSPLHF.

The gene calls are TRBV18 and TRBJ1-1, with 11 bases aligning to TRBD1. Trimming cost V 3 bases and J 2 bases; bases outside gene matches: 2. The length of the CDR3 is 15 residues. The germline CDR1 and CDR2 sequences are KGHSH and LQKENI. CDR3 amino acids: CASSPDRGLNTEAFF. In nucleotides, the CDR3 is TGTGCCAGCTCACCGGACAGGGGGCTTAACACTGAAGCTTTCTTT. Based on the CDR3 plus reference TRBV18 and TRBJ1-1, the full variable domain is NAGVMQNPRHLVRRRGQEARLRCSPMKGHSHVYWYRQLPEEGLKFMVYLQKENIIDESGMPKERFSAEFPKEGPSILRIQQVVRGDSAAYFCASSPDRGLNTEAFFGQGTRLTVV.

The V gene is TRBV9, the J gene TRBJ2-7, with a possible D match to TRBD1 (6 bases). Germline V gives CDR1 SGDLS, CDR2 YYNGEE. This CDR3 region has 13 residues. V was shortened by 4 bases and J by 0 bases, with 8 bases between the two germline ends. The CDR3 bases are TGTGCCAGCAGCCTGGACAGCTCCTACGAGCAGTACTTC. Translating gives CASSLDSSYEQYF.

V and J are TRBV7-6 and TRBJ1-3, with a possible D match to TRBD1 (5 bases). V dropped 4 bases and J dropped 0 bases, with 10 bases sitting between them. In germline, CDR1 is SGHVS, CDR2 FNYEAQ. CDR3 length: 15 residues. The CDR3 coding sequence is TGTGCCAGCAGCTCGGACATACGCTCTGGAAACACCATATATTTT. Amino acids: CASSSDIRSGNTIYF.

The chain carries TRBV5-6 and TRBJ1-2; TRBD1 matches 7 bases. The CDR3 consists of 14 residues. V trimming: 1 base; J trimming: 4 bases; junction bases outside the gene matches: 4. Germline-derived CDR1 and CDR2 are SGHDT and YYEEEE. DNA of the CDR3: TGTGCCAGCAGCTTGCTAACAGGGGCCTATGGCTACACCTTC. Amino acids: CASSLLTGAYGYTF.

The J gene is TRBJ2-1, the V gene TRBV6-6; no clear D gene. Trimming left V 6 bases short and J 7 bases short, with 10 bases between. The CDR3 loop spans 12 amino acids. Germline V lookup: CDR1 MNHNY, CDR2 SVGAGI (reference sequence). CDR3 protein: CASSYGSNEQFF. The CDR3, as DNA: TGTGCCAGCAGCTACGGATCTAATGAGCAGTTCTTC.

This clone was observed a single time. The gene calls are TRBV7-9 and TRBJ2-5, with 13 nucleotides matching TRBD2. CDR1 and CDR2 from the germline V gene are SEHNR and FQNEAQ (reference sequence). V lost 5 bases, J lost 5 bases, and 8 bases stayed unmatched. The CDR3 runs 16 residues. CDR3 loop: CASSLRTSGGRETQYF. The CDR3 DNA is TGTGCCAGCAGCCTCCGGACTAGCGGGGGTAGGGAGACCCAGTACTTC.

This clone was detected once. CDR3 region: CASSTSGPGDTEAFF. In DNA, the CDR3 is TGTGCCAGCAGCACCAGTGGGCCGGGGGACACTGAAGCTTTCTTT. The chain combines TRBV7-9 with TRBJ1-1; a possible D gene is TRBD1 (5 bases). This CDR3 has 15 residues. The V gene's germline CDR1 is SEHNR and CDR2 FQNEAQ (reference sequence). With 5 bases removed from V and 3 bases from J, the gap between germline ends came to 16 bases.

The chain joins TRBV6-5 to TRBJ1-1; tentatively, D is TRBD1 (6 bases). There are 14 residues in the CDR3. V lost 0 bases to trimming and J lost 4 bases, with 9 bases between them. Germline CDR1 and CDR2: MNHEY and SVGAGI. The CDR3 DNA is TGTGCCAGCAGTTACTCGGAGGGGGGCACTGAAGCTTTCTTT. Protein product: CASSYSEGGTEAFF.

This chain uses TRBV9 with TRBJ2-7, with 7 bases that match TRBD1. CDR3 size: 13 residues. Germline V gene sequence: CDR1 SGDLS, CDR2 YYNGEE. The trim removed 4 bases at V and 4 bases at J, leaving 5 bases unmatched. CDR3 sequence (DNA): TGTGCCAGCAGCCGGGACAGCCTATACGAGCAGTACTTC. Translation gives CASSRDSLYEQYF.

J is TRBJ2-3 and V is TRBV5-4; no clear D. V gave up 4 bases and J gave up 4 bases, with 13 bases separating them. The CDR3 consists of 14 residues. The germline V gene encodes CDR1 SGHNT and CDR2 YYREEE (reference sequence). CDR3 bases: TGTGCCAGCAGCAACTTGGGTGCCCCAGATACGCAGTATTTT. Protein product: CASSNLGAPDTQYF.

The V gene is TRBV5-6, the J gene TRBJ1-2; weak D call: TRBD1 (6 bases). The CDR3 is 15 residues long. Looked up from germline, CDR1 is SGHDT and CDR2 is YYEEEE. V was trimmed by 3 bases and J by 3 bases, leaving 15 bases between them. DNA for the CDR3: TGTGCCAGCAGCTGGTTGGGGGCCAACGACTATGGCTACACCTTC. Translating gives CASSWLGANDYGYTF.

This clone has a handful of counts. The chain carries TRBV7-8 and TRBJ2-3; D remains unclear. The CDR3 has 17 residues. The V gene lost 4 bases and the J gene lost 5 bases, with 22 bases spanning the gap. The germline gives CDR1 SGHVS, CDR2 FQNEAQ. CDR3 nucleotide sequence: TGTGCCAGCAGCTCGAGCTCTACCCGCCTAATCGGAGATACGCAGTATTTT. Translating it yields CASSSSSTRLIGDTQYF.

The chain carries TRBV2 and TRBJ2-3, with D possibly being TRBD2 (5 bases). From germline, CDR1 is SNHLY and CDR2 FYNNEI. There are 14 residues in the CDR3. The V end was cut by 1 base, the J end by 0 bases, with 5 bases between. The CDR3 spells CASSEGGSTDTQYF. CDR3 DNA: TGTGCCAGCAGTGAAGGAGGGAGCACAGATACGCAGTATTTT. Using reference TRBV2 and TRBJ2-3 for the parts outside the CDR3, the full variable domain is EPEVTQTPSHQVTQMGQEVILRCVPISNHLYFYWYRQILGQKVEFLVSFYNNEISEKSEIFDDQFSVERPDGSNFTLKIRSTKLEDSAMYFCASSEGGSTDTQYFGPGTRLTVL.

V usage is TRBV19 and J usage is TRBJ2-5; D possibly corresponds to TRBD2 (7 bases). V was cut by 3 bases and J by 5 bases, with 13 bases left in between. CDR3 length: 14 residues. Germline CDR1 reads LNHDA; CDR2 reads SQIVND (reference sequence). The chain's CDR3 is CASSIGGGFETQYF. The CDR3 nucleotides are TGTGCCAGTAGTATTGGGGGGGGCTTTGAGACCCAGTACTTC.